The T cell receptor (beta chain) described here comes from a study of cytomegalovirus exposure and HLA in healthy donors (dated by TCRdb to the late 2010s). Background on the whole study: According to a later analysis, one platform produced both the 100 to 150 validation repertoires and the 666 repertoires of the first cohort. The study was designed to test whether signatures of past pathogen exposure could be identified by cataloging public T cell receptors. Besides the first cohort of 500 to 700 subjects, a separate validation cohort made up of over 100 different subjects was used. To predict cytomegalovirus infection status, the study brought together high-throughput TCR immunosequencing, statistical association of individual TCRs with disease status, and machine learning. General findings and caveats noted by the study authors: In a later analysis, TCRs clustered in the first cohort were found to also tend to co-occur in the 120 validation repertoires, with approximately 95% of cluster scores above 0. Three of the identified cytomegalovirus-associated TCR beta chains were confirmed in vitro to be specific for cytomegalovirus antigens. The study listed 150 to 200 TCR beta chains as associated with cytomegalovirus. It was suggested by the authors that the approach could potentially be generalized to other disease states and immunological phenotypes. The classifier was reported to diagnose cytomegalovirus status with high specificity and sensitivity in both the original and validation cohorts. A later analysis lacked HLA typing for the validation cohort, so it scored co-occurrence in that cohort across all 120 or so repertoires. Across donors, most TCR sequences were observed very rarely, whereas some public TCRs were present in many individuals.

Separate from the approximately 670-subject first cohort, the validation cohort of roughly 130 subjects was the group to which the donors belonged. The library relied on the immunoSEQ multiplex PCR assay. The original pipeline was this. To diagnose cytomegalovirus status from the catalog of TCR beta chain sequences, a statistical classification framework was built. TCRdb limited this immuneACCESS table to in-frame rearrangements with V and J called. A share of clones is missing; checked studies link under half to unresolved V genes, and the rest is unexplained. V, J and clone size are those of that table, while D and trimming were read from the DNA. The sample yields about 130,000 clones; over 85% were counted once. The ten largest clones take up 3% to 4% of the sample. With respect to this clone: The antigen it recognizes is unknown. One base away there is no much larger clone; base qualities are not given.

Taken from the germline V gene, the CDR1 and CDR2 loops are SGHAT and FQNNGV. The junction carries 8 bases between V and J, which are trimmed by 5 bases and 4 bases respectively. Its CDR3 holds 13 amino acids, cysteine through phenylalanine. Solely the CDR3 DNA is kept, with 39 bases framed from the first base. The V and J genes are TRBV11-2 and TRBJ2-2; matching of 5 bases hints at TRBD1 as the D gene. The sample taken for sequencing was PBMCs. The clonotype comes from a man aged 25 to 45 in good health and CMV-seronegative. The encoded CDR3 is CASSRQRTGELFF. The sequenced DNA is TGTGCCAGCAGCCGACAGCGCACCGGGGAGCTGTTTTTT.